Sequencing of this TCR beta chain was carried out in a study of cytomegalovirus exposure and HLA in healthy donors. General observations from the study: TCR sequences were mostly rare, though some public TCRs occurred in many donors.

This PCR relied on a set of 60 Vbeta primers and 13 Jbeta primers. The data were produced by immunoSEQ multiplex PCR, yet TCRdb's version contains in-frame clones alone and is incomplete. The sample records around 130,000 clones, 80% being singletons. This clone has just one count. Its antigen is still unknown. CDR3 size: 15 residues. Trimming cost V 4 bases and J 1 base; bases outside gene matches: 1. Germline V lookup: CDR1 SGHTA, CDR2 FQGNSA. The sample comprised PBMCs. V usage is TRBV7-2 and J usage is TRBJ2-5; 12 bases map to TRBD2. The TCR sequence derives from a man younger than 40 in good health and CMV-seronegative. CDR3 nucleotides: TGTGCCAGCAGCTCGACTAGCGGGGGCCAAGAGACCCAGTACTTC. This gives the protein CASSSTSGGQETQYF.